The 14 T cell receptor beta chains presented below share a single source sample, sequenced in a study of PD-1 blockade in classical Hodgkin lymphoma. The protocol was immunoSEQ multiplex PCR, while the TCRdb copy is restricted to in-frame clones and leaves out a portion. The table lists under 15,000 clones, more than 60% of them singletons. There was relapse after autologous stem cell transplantation in every patient, and there was variation in brentuximab vedotin exposure. Purification of CD4+ T cells from thawed PBMCs was performed via magnetic negative selection. The starting material was CD4+ T cells from blood, obtained at baseline. Every receptor here comes from a human donor with classical Hodgkin lymphoma.

The chain combines TRBV10-3 with TRBJ2-3; 7 nucleotides align to TRBD1. Germline CDR1 and CDR2: ENHRY and SYGVKD. J was trimmed by 4 bases and V by 7 bases; bases with no gene match: 11. The CDR3 spans 15 residues. In DNA form, the CDR3 reads TGTGCCATCAAATCATCGACAGGGAGATCAGATACGCAGTATTTT. Its translation: CAIKSSTGRSDTQYF.

With regard to this clone: Other DNA sequences in the same sample also yield this CDR3. This sequence joins TRBV7-2 and TRBJ1-5, with D perhaps TRBD1 (6 bases). Germline CDR1 is SGHTA and CDR2 is FQGNSA. The V and J ends lost 1 base and 0 bases respectively, with 10 bases between them. The CDR3 spans 16 residues. For the CDR3, the DNA is TGTGCCAGCAGCTTAGGGGGGGCGGGTAGCAATCAGCCCCAGCATTTT. This encodes CASSLGGAGSNQPQHF.

In this sample, this clone turned up a few times. The V call is TRBV2, the J call TRBJ2-2, with D tentatively TRBD1 (5 bases). The CDR3 extends over 13 amino acids. Germline loops: CDR1 SNHLY, CDR2 FYNNEI. Trimming stripped 8 bases from V and 6 bases from J, with 13 bases between. CDR3 DNA sequence: TGTGCCAGCCAGTTCAGGGTCGCCGGGGAGCTGTTTTTT. Encoded protein: CASQFRVAGELFF.

The chain couples TRBV4-1 to TRBJ2-6, with TRBD1 identical over 9 bases. The CDR3 extends over 21 amino acids. CDR1 and CDR2 (germline): MGHRA, YSYEKL. V shed 1 base, J shed 0 bases, and the junction held 13 bases outside the gene matches. The CDR3 DNA follows: TGCGCCAGCAGCCAAGCGGTGGGAAACAGGGGGCGGAGCTCTGGGGCCAACGTCCTGACTTTC. Its protein product is CASSQAVGNRGRSSGANVLTF.

The V call is TRBV11-3, the J call TRBJ2-1; 13 bases are shared with TRBD2. The CDR3 consists of 18 residues. In germline, CDR1 is SGHNT, CDR2 YENEEA. Losses at the gene ends were 1 base for V and 3 bases for J; bases not matched to a gene: 6. CDR3 sequence (DNA): TGTGCCAGCAGCTTAGGACAGACTAGCGGGGGGCTCTACAATGAGCAGTTCTTC. This sequence encodes CASSLGQTSGGLYNEQFF.

The chain links TRBV7-6 to TRBJ1-1; maybe TRBD1 (5 bases). Deletions cut 0 bases from V and 3 bases from J, with 26 bases between. The CDR3 is made up of 20 amino acids. Germline values: CDR1 SGHVS, CDR2 FNYEAQ. Written as DNA, the CDR3 is TGTGCCAGCAGCTTAGCATCCTCTTGGAGGGAAGTAGCCAGGGACACTGAAGCTTTCTTT. It translates to CASSLASSWREVARDTEAFF.

The chain is built from TRBV11-2 and TRBJ2-6; D unclear. The germline V gene has CDR1 SGHAT and CDR2 FQNNGV. The CDR3 spans 16 residues. With 1 base removed from V and 0 bases from J, the gap between germline ends came to 7 bases. CDR3 loop: CASSLVARSGANVLTF. Here the CDR3 DNA reads TGTGCCAGCAGCTTAGTCGCACGCTCTGGGGCCAACGTCCTGACTTTC.

The chain carries TRBV6-6 and TRBJ2-5; D gene uncertain. The CDR3 runs to 12 residues. Germline V gives CDR1 MNHNY, CDR2 SVGAGI (reference sequence). V was shortened by 5 bases and J by 2 bases, with 6 bases between the two germline ends. The CDR3 DNA reads as TGTGCCAGCAGTAGGACGCAAGAGACCCAGTACTTC. The encoded protein is CASSRTQETQYF.

This chain links TRBV19 with TRBJ1-1, with unresolved D. Looked up from germline, CDR1 is LNHDA and CDR2 is SQIVND (reference sequence). The V end was cut by 6 bases, the J end by 2 bases, with 10 bases between. This CDR3 has 13 residues. This chain's CDR3 is CASRFGHNTEAFF. CDR3 in DNA: TGTGCCAGTAGATTCGGGCACAACACTGAAGCTTTCTTT.

CDR3 residues: CASSQGDRRSNQPQHF. DNA of the CDR3: TGTGCCAGCAGCCAAGGGGACAGGAGAAGCAATCAGCCCCAGCATTTT. The chain combines TRBV4-2 with TRBJ1-5; 8 nucleotides align to TRBD1. CDR3 size: 16 residues. After removal of 1 base from V and 1 base from J, the junction contained 3 bases not matched to a gene. From germline, CDR1 is LGHNA and CDR2 YNFKEQ.

The rearrangement joins TRBV5-5 to TRBJ1-5; the D is unclear. The CDR3 length is 15 residues. V dropped 0 bases and J dropped 0 bases, with 7 bases sitting between them. Germline CDR1 and CDR2: SGHKS and YYEKEE (reference sequence). The CDR3 region has the DNA TGTGCCAGCAGCTTGGGACACACTAGCAATCAGCCCCAGCATTTT. This gives the protein CASSLGHTSNQPQHF.

The chain recombines TRBV28 with TRBJ2-5; TRBD1 matches at 9 bases. Matching the DNA end better, TRBJ2-7 makes the J call doubtful. The CDR3 has 16 amino acids. Looked up from germline, CDR1 is MDHEN and CDR2 is SYDVKM. DNA of the CDR3: TGTGCCAGCAGTTCCCTCGGGACAGGGAATCACTACGAGCAGTACTTC. Translated, it gives CASSSLGTGNHYEQYF.

J is TRBJ1-1 and V is TRBV5-6; TRBD1 aligns across 7 bases. V lost 4 bases, J lost 7 bases, and 1 base stayed unmatched. The CDR3 runs 11 residues. Germline V gene lookup returns CDR1 SGHDT and CDR2 YYEEEE. CDR3 protein: CASSRQGEAFF. As DNA, the CDR3 is TGTGCCAGCAGCCGACAGGGTGAAGCTTTCTTT. The entire variable domain, with the rest obtained from reference TRBV5-6 and TRBJ1-1, is as follows: DAGVTQSPTHLIKTRGQQVTLRCSPKSGHDTVSWYQQALGQGPQFIFQYYEEEERQRGNFPDRFSGHQFPNYSSELNVNALLLGDSALYLCASSRQGEAFFGQGTRLTVV.

This clone came up a few times. The chain carries TRBV10-3 and TRBJ1-5; D ambiguous. V was shortened by 0 bases and J by 1 base, with 10 bases between the two germline ends. There are 16 residues in the CDR3. CDR1 ENHRY and CDR2 SYGVKD come from the germline V gene. The CDR3 loop reads CAISESRPGSNQPQHF. CDR3 bases: TGTGCCATCAGTGAGTCGAGGCCGGGGAGCAATCAGCCCCAGCATTTT.